A selection of T cell receptor beta chains follows, all from one sample in a study of blood T cell repertoires in COVID-19. The assay was immunoSEQ multiplex PCR, and TCRdb's table has in-frame clones only and misses some. The table has fewer than 250,000 clones, 88% seen once. Sequencing was performed on peripheral blood. Source of these receptors: a woman aged 55-69 years with acute or convalescent COVID-19. The CDR3 runs from the conserved cysteine through the conserved F or W. D genes are given only for firm matches. Some rows mark clone size as missing; the rest say once, few, many or name a class of expanded clone.

clone_size j_call d_call v_call cdr3_nt cdr3_aa
NA TRBJ1-4 NA TRBV2 TGTGCCAGCAAGGAGAACAGGATGACAACTAATGAAAAACTGTTTTTT CASKENRMTTNEKLFF
NA TRBJ2-1 NA TRBV6-1 TGTGCCAGCAGTGAAGTCGCAGGGCTTGAGCAGTTCTTC CASSEVAGLEQFF
once TRBJ2-7 TRBD1 TRBV27 TGTGCCAGCAGCCCCGGGACAGCCTACGAGCAGTACTTC CASSPGTAYEQYF
NA TRBJ1-1 NA TRBV29-1 TGCAGCGTACAGGGTATATATGGGACTGAAGCTTTCTTT CSVQGIYGTEAFF
NA TRBJ2-3 TRBD2 TRBV9 TGTGCCAGCAGCGTAGCAGCGGGGGGTGGGGATACGCAGTATTTT CASSVAAGGGDTQYF
NA TRBJ1-1 TRBD1 TRBV2 TGTGCCAGCAGCGTCTACAGGGGGCGGAACACTGAAGCTTTCTTT CASSVYRGRNTEAFF
NA TRBJ1-2 TRBD1 TRBV7-9 TGTGCCAGCAGCTTTGGGGACAGGGGGCAGTATGGCTACACCTTC CASSFGDRGQYGYTF
NA TRBJ1-5 TRBD1 TRBV4-3 TGCGCCAGCAGCCACGACAGGGTTCAGCCCCAGCATTTT CASSHDRVQPQHF
NA TRBJ2-4 TRBD1 TRBV11-2 TGTGCCAGCAGCCCCGGACAGGGGGCGAACATTCAGTACTTC CASSPGQGANIQYF
NA TRBJ2-4 NA TRBV3-1/TRBV3-2 TGTGCCAGCAGCCCCCCCAATGACAGAAGGCACATTCAGTACTTC CASSPPNDRRHIQYF
few TRBJ1-2 NA TRBV5-6 TGTGCCAGCAGCTATAATAGGAGGGGTTCCCTTGGCTACACCTTC CASSYNRRGSLGYTF
NA TRBJ2-1 TRBD2 TRBV13 TGTGCCAGCAGCTTAATAGCGGGGGGGATGAATGAGCAGTTCTTC CASSLIAGGMNEQFF
once TRBJ1-3 TRBD1 TRBV9 TGTGCCAGCAGCGTTACAGGGGGCTTGGGAAACACCATATATTTT CASSVTGGLGNTIYF
NA TRBJ1-1 NA TRBV18 TGTGCCAGCTCACCCCCGGTGGGGAGGATCACTGAAGCTTTCTTT CASSPPVGRITEAFF
NA TRBJ1-2 TRBD1 TRBV10-3 TGTGCCATCAGTGAGGGACAGGGGGGATTGGGCTACACCTTC CAISEGQGGLGYTF
NA TRBJ1-1 NA TRBV7-9 TGTGCCAGCAGCGTCCCCGGGAAGCTGCTGAACACTGAAGCTTTCTTT CASSVPGKLLNTEAFF
NA TRBJ2-1 NA TRBV3-1/TRBV3-2 TGTGCCAGCAGCCAAGATTGGCTAGCGTCGGGCTACAATGAGCAGTTCTTC CASSQDWLASGYNEQFF
few TRBJ2-1 TRBD1 TRBV5-6 TGTGCCAGCAGGCAGGGGGCCTACAATGAGCAGTTCTTC CASRQGAYNEQFF
NA TRBJ1-2 TRBD1 TRBV18 TGTGCCAGCTCACCAGAAGGGGGCAACTATGGCTACACCTTC CASSPEGGNYGYTF
NA TRBJ1-5 NA TRBV6-1 TGTGCCAGCAGTGAATCGGGAGATCAGCCCCAGCATTTT CASSESGDQPQHF
NA TRBJ1-1 NA TRBV30 TGTGCCTGGACTAGGGGCACTGAAGCTTTCTTT CAWTRGTEAFF
NA TRBJ1-2 NA TRBV9 TGTGCCAGCAGCCTCCGGGATGTGAGCTATGGCTACACCTTC CASSLRDVSYGYTF
NA TRBJ2-5 NA TRBV7-7 TGTGCTAGCAGCTTTCCCCCTGCAGGGTTAGAGACCCAGTACTTC CASSFPPAGLETQYF
NA TRBJ1-6 NA TRBV3-1/TRBV3-2 TGTGCCAGCAGCCGACGCGCGGCGGACCTCCTCTTGGGGAGGGATTCACCCCTCCACTTT CASSRRAADLLLGRDSPLHF
NA TRBJ2-1 NA TRBV19 TGTGCCAGTAGTATAGATGAGAATGAGCAGTTCTTC CASSIDENEQFF
few TRBJ1-5 NA TRBV19 TGTGCCTCCCGAGGGAGCAATCAGCCCCAGCATTTT CASRGSNQPQHF